The 20 T cell receptor beta chains below all came from one sample that was sequenced in a study of shared T cell receptors in the human thymus. The assay was immunoSEQ multiplex PCR, and TCRdb's table has in-frame clones only and misses some. The sample includes about 540,000 clones, more than 75% of them seen just once. In addition, the sample was reused for a study of human thymus T cells.

The sample consisted of thymocytes. The source is a boy under two years old with a congenital heart defect.

This chain connects TRBV6-5 to TRBJ2-5, with 9 nucleotides matching TRBD2. This CDR3 is 14 amino acids long. Trimming removed 5 bases from V and 2 bases from J; junction bases left unmatched: 3. Germline loops: CDR1 MNHEY, CDR2 SVGAGI. The CDR3 nucleotides read TGTGCCAGCAGTGGGACTAGCACACAAGAGACCCAGTACTTC. Encoded protein: CASSGTSTQETQYF.

This clone appeared a single time. The chain uses TRBV5-1 and TRBJ1-1, with 9 bases matching TRBD1. CDR3 size: 17 residues. Germline CDR1 SGHRS, CDR2 YFSETQ. After removal of 3 bases from V and 5 bases from J, the junction contained 14 bases not matched to a gene. As DNA, the CDR3 is TGCGCCAGCAGCTCGGGACAGGGCAAAAGAAGGAGGACTGAAGCTTTCTTT. Amino acid sequence: CASSSGQGKRRRTEAFF.

The rearrangement joins TRBV28 to TRBJ2-7; D is possibly TRBD2 (5 bases). Germline values: CDR1 MDHEN, CDR2 SYDVKM. With 5 bases removed from V and 6 bases from J, the gap between germline ends came to 20 bases. The CDR3 length is 15 residues. The CDR3 DNA reads as TGTGCCAGCAGTCCCCGAGCGGATGGGGATTTCGAGCAGTACTTC. This codes for CASSPRADGDFEQYF.

The gene calls are TRBV5-5 and TRBJ1-3; D is possibly TRBD1 (5 bases). Deletions cut 4 bases from V and 3 bases from J, with 11 bases between. Germline V gene sequence: CDR1 SGHKS, CDR2 YYEKEE (reference sequence). The CDR3 loop spans 14 amino acids. The CDR3 here is CASSQQENGNTIYF. The DNA of the CDR3 is TGTGCCAGCAGCCAACAGGAGAATGGAAACACCATATATTTT.

V gene TRBV5-4 combines with J gene TRBJ2-1; 7 bases line up with TRBD1. Per germline, CDR1 SGHNT and CDR2 YYREEE (reference sequence). V shed 3 bases and J 3 bases; nucleotides not matched to a gene: 9. The CDR3 covers 16 residues. The CDR3 nucleotides read TGTGCCAGCAGCTCCATCGACAGGGTCGGCTACAATGAGCAGTTCTTC. Its translation: CASSSIDRVGYNEQFF.

This clone was detected only a few times. This sequence joins TRBV6-1 and TRBJ1-1, with D unclear. Germline values: CDR1 MNHNS, CDR2 SASEGT. V lost 6 bases and J 5 bases, leaving 10 bases between the germline ends. The CDR3 totals 12 residues. CDR3 coding DNA: TGTGCCAGCAGGGAGGGAGGGACTGAAGCTTTCTTT. It yields the protein CASREGGTEAFF.

CDR3 protein: CASSNVESEQYF. The DNA for the CDR3 is TGTGCCAGCAGCAATGTGGAGTCCGAGCAGTACTTC. The rearrangement uses TRBV21-1 and TRBJ2-7; the table's TRBD2 call for D was not verified on the DNA. TRBV21-1 is labeled a pseudogene. The CDR3 has 12 amino acids.

The gene calls are TRBV27 and TRBJ2-1; TRBD2 might be the D (5 bases). CDR3 length equals 14 residues. Per the germline V gene, CDR1 is MNHEY and CDR2 is SMNVEV (reference sequence). V was cut by 5 bases and J by 2 bases, with 10 bases left in between. The chain's CDR3 is CASSPEDPYNEQFF. In nucleotides, the CDR3 is TGTGCCAGCAGTCCGGAGGATCCCTACAATGAGCAGTTCTTC.

The CDR3 sequence is CASSVTRVVNEKLFF. CDR3 sequence (DNA): TGTGCCAGCAGCGTCACGAGAGTCGTTAATGAAAAACTGTTTTTT. This chain joins TRBV2 and TRBJ1-4; D is undetermined. This CDR3 is built from 15 residues. Looked up from germline, CDR1 is SNHLY and CDR2 is FYNNEI. Trimming left V 6 bases short and J 4 bases short, with 15 bases between.

This sequence joins TRBV6-1 and TRBJ1-3, with 7 positions matching TRBD1. Germline assignment: CDR1 MNHNS and CDR2 SASEGT. This CDR3 contains 17 residues. Trimming at V came to 4 bases and at J to 0 bases, leaving 9 bases not matched to a gene. As DNA, the CDR3 is TGTGCCAGCAGTGCGGGACAGCCTTCGAGCTCTGGAAACACCATATATTTT. It is translated as CASSAGQPSSSGNTIYF.

The chain couples TRBV7-2 to TRBJ2-7; 7 nucleotides match TRBD1. Trimming cost V 0 bases and J 12 bases; bases outside gene matches: 8. This CDR3 has 13 amino acids. Germline lookup yields CDR1 SGHTA and CDR2 FQGNSA. The DNA for the CDR3 is TGTGCCAGCAGCTTAGCCCCAGACAGGGTCGGGTACTTC. It translates to CASSLAPDRVGYF.

This clone was observed once. This chain connects TRBV30 to TRBJ2-5, with 7 bases that match TRBD1. Trimming cost V 6 bases and J 5 bases; bases outside gene matches: 12. The germline CDR1 and CDR2 sequences are GTSNPN and SVGIG (reference sequence). The CDR3 totals 14 residues. Here the CDR3 DNA reads TGTGCCTGCTCCCCGACAGGGCACAAGGAGACCCAGTACTTC. Translation gives CACSPTGHKETQYF.

The chain combines TRBV27 with TRBJ2-7, with 10 bases lining up with TRBD2. The germline gives CDR1 MNHEY, CDR2 SMNVEV (reference sequence). The junction had 5 bases not matched to a gene; V was cut back by 3 bases and J by 6 bases. This CDR3 has 14 residues. This CDR3 reads CASSFGLAEGEQYF. CDR3 coding DNA: TGTGCCAGCAGTTTCGGACTAGCGGAGGGCGAGCAGTACTTC.

This clone was detected a few times. The J gene is TRBJ1-1, the V gene TRBV5-6, with TRBD1 as a possible D gene (6 bases). V lost 0 bases, J lost 0 bases, and 12 bases lay in between. Germline loops: CDR1 SGHDT, CDR2 YYEEEE. The CDR3 runs to 16 residues. CDR3 residues: CASSLANREMNTEAFF. DNA of the CDR3: TGTGCCAGCAGCTTGGCTAACAGGGAGATGAACACTGAAGCTTTCTTT.

The chain has TRBV6-4 and TRBJ2-3; TRBD2 agrees at 10 bases. Per the germline V gene, CDR1 is MRHNA and CDR2 is SNTAGT. The junction had 16 bases not matched to a gene; V was cut back by 6 bases and J by 1 base. This CDR3 spans 19 amino acids. CDR3 loop: CASSNDGLGTSARTDTQYF. Here the CDR3 DNA reads TGTGCCAGCAGCAACGACGGTCTTGGGACTAGCGCTCGCACAGATACGCAGTATTTT.

The rearrangement joins TRBV19 to TRBJ2-1; 8 positions match TRBD2. The CDR3 sequence is 12 residues long. The trim removed 10 bases at V and 7 bases at J, leaving 6 bases unmatched. Germline V gene sequence: CDR1 LNHDA, CDR2 SQIVND (reference sequence). The CDR3 bases are TGTGCCACAAGCGGGAGAAGGAATGAGCAGTTCTTC. This encodes CATSGRRNEQFF.

The chain combines TRBV5-6 with TRBJ2-7; D gene unclear. The CDR3 runs to 12 residues. Germline V gene data show CDR1 as SGHDT and CDR2 as YYEEEE. V was trimmed by 0 bases and J by 1 base, leaving 2 bases between them. Here the CDR3 reads CASSLASYEQYF. DNA of the CDR3: TGTGCCAGCAGCTTGGCATCCTACGAGCAGTACTTC.

The chain has TRBV7-2 and TRBJ1-5, with TRBD1 as a possible D gene (5 bases). This CDR3 is 17 amino acids long. V was cut by 5 bases and J by 4 bases, with 21 bases left in between. Germline CDR1 SGHTA, CDR2 FQGNSA. CDR3 nucleotides: TGTGCCAGCAGCCTGGGGAGGGGCAGGAATGGGAATCAGCCCCAGCATTTT. Translation: CASSLGRGRNGNQPQHF.

V is TRBV4-1 and J is TRBJ1-4, with D tentatively TRBD1 (6 bases). Trimming stripped 0 bases from V and 6 bases from J, with 14 bases between. Per the germline V gene, CDR1 is MGHRA and CDR2 is YSYEKL. The CDR3 has 16 residues. The CDR3 sequence is CASSQESRGTDEKLFF. CDR3 coding DNA: TGCGCCAGCAGCCAAGAGTCGAGGGGGACGGATGAAAAACTGTTTTTT.

The V and J genes are TRBV7-2 and TRBJ1-1; D is unclear. Germline-derived CDR1 and CDR2 are SGHTA and FQGNSA. V lost 5 bases, J lost 4 bases, and 14 bases lay in between. This CDR3 is built from 14 residues. CDR3 nucleotide sequence: TGTGCCAGCAGCCGACTAGGGTTTGCCACTGAAGCTTTCTTT. This sequence encodes CASSRLGFATEAFF.